This T cell receptor beta chain was captured in a study of T cells in tuberculosis. On the study more broadly: Within 7 days of starting treatment, or before, PBMC were stored.

The time point was: new active TB diagnosis, blood taken before or within 7 days of starting treatment. Assay used: immunoSEQ multiplex PCR; TCRdb lists only in-frame clones, some missing. Among tens of thousands of clones, around 82% were seen once, and the ten largest hold 15%. This clonotype was sampled from an adult with tuberculosis. The specimen was PBMCs, collected at tuberculosis diagnosis.

CDR3 bases: TGTGCCTGTTCGGGGGGAGGGGAGACCCAGTACTTC. Translation: CACSGGGETQYF. The chain uses TRBV30 and TRBJ2-5; 7 bases fit TRBD2. After removal of 6 bases from V and 5 bases from J, the junction contained 6 bases not matched to a gene. The CDR3 spans 12 residues. Germline lookup yields CDR1 GTSNPN and CDR2 SVGIG (reference sequence).